The 23 T cell receptor beta chains below all came from one sample that was sequenced in a study of blood T cells in healthy people across ages. Primed by a sample-barcoded 5' primer and a J-beta primer mix, a second PCR proceeded for roughly 6 to 12 cycles. MiXCR, run by TCRdb on the 5' RACE reads, gives a single entry per CDR3 protein. The repertoire consists of roughly 800,000 distinct CDR3 sequences, with under 40% occurring once and the leading ten covering over 10%. The sample consisted of blood. Receptors were obtained from a man younger than 30 in good health.

This clonotype occurred a few times. The CDR3 here is CASSPGGTGIGYTF. The DNA for the CDR3 is TGTGCCAGCAGTCCGGGGGGGACAGGGATTGGCTACACCTTC. V usage is TRBV25-1 and J usage is TRBJ1-2; 9 bases agree with TRBD1. CDR1 is MGHDK and CDR2 is SYGVNS in the germline V gene. V lost 5 bases, J lost 7 bases, and 8 bases stayed unmatched. The CDR3 length is 14 residues.

With respect to this clonotype: Possible read error: a much larger clone is one base away. The chain joins TRBV20-1 to TRBJ2-1, with D tentatively TRBD1 (6 bases). In germline, CDR1 is DFQATT, CDR2 SNEGSKA (reference sequence). The length of the CDR3 is 15 residues. As DNA, the CDR3 is TGCAGTGCTAGAGCTGGGCAGGGGACCTACAATGGGCAGTTCTTC. It encodes CSARAGQGTYNGQFF.

The V gene is TRBV20-1, the J gene TRBJ1-2, with 7 bases matching TRBD1. Germline loops: CDR1 DFQATT, CDR2 SNEGSKA (reference sequence). J lost 10 bases, V lost 2 bases, and 10 bases had no gene match. This CDR3 spans 13 amino acids. In DNA, the CDR3 is TGCAGTGCTAGACACCGGGACAGAGGGTACTACACCTTC. Encoded protein: CSARHRDRGYYTF.

This clonotype turned up a few times. The CDR3 loop is CAISEAKGNYGYTF. CDR3 DNA: TGTGCCATCAGTGAGGCGAAGGGCAACTATGGCTACACCTTC. This sequence joins TRBV10-3 and TRBJ1-2; D remains unclear. V dropped 2 bases and J dropped 2 bases, with 9 bases sitting between them. CDR1 and CDR2 (germline): ENHRY, SYGVKD. This CDR3 spans 14 amino acids.

The genes are TRBV6-1 and TRBJ1-1; D gene ambiguous. Germline CDR1 reads MNHNS; CDR2 reads SASEGT. With 5 bases removed from V and 1 base from J, the gap between germline ends came to 8 bases. This CDR3 has 13 amino acids. The CDR3 sequence: CASSLFANTEAFF. CDR3 nucleotides: TGTGCCAGCAGTCTCTTTGCGAACACTGAAGCTTTCTTT.

Only a few counts were recorded for this clonotype. V is TRBV5-5 and J is TRBJ2-3; D gene uncertain. CDR1 SGHKS and CDR2 YYEKEE come from the germline V gene (reference sequence). Trimming pared 3 bases from V and 3 bases from J, leaving 11 bases between. This CDR3 contains 14 residues. CDR3 DNA sequence: TGTGCCAGCAGCTACGGACCGCCAACAGATACGCAGTATTTT. It specifies CASSYGPPTDTQYF.

The chain joins TRBV10-3 to TRBJ1-1, with 9 bases aligning to TRBD1. V shed 4 bases, J shed 3 bases, and the junction held 3 bases outside the gene matches. The CDR3 contains 14 residues. CDR1 and CDR2 (germline): ENHRY, SYGVKD. This chain's CDR3 is CAISARDRDTEAFF. As DNA, the CDR3 is TGTGCCATCAGTGCCCGGGACAGGGACACTGAAGCTTTCTTT.

This CDR3 reads CASSLGGGRGGGAFF. The CDR3 region has the DNA TGTGCCAGCAGCTTAGGCGGGGGCCGCGGAGGGGGAGCTTTCTTT. The chain combines TRBV7-9 with TRBJ1-1; the D gene is possibly TRBD1 (6 bases). CDR3 size: 15 residues. Between the trimmed V and J ends, which lost 1 base and 10 bases, there was a span of 19 bases. Germline CDR1 SEHNR, CDR2 FQNEAQ (reference sequence).

There are a few counts of this clonotype. The rearrangement uses TRBV12-3 or TRBV12-4 and TRBJ2-7; D might be TRBD2 (7 bases). The CDR3 length is 14 residues. V lost 7 bases and J 6 bases, leaving 19 bases between the germline ends. CDR3 sequence: CASKHGGGRGEQYF. CDR3 in DNA: TGTGCCAGCAAGCATGGGGGGGGGCGAGGCGAGCAGTACTTC.

This clonotype was seen a handful of times. This chain uses TRBV4-1 with TRBJ2-7; weak D call: TRBD1 (6 bases). V shed 4 bases and J shed 1 base, with 11 bases lying between them. This CDR3 spans 14 amino acids. From germline, CDR1 is MGHRA and CDR2 YSYEKL. The CDR3: CASSPGHGSYEQYF. CDR3 in DNA: TGCGCCAGCAGCCCGGGACATGGATCCTACGAGCAGTACTTC.

The chain employs TRBV4-2 and TRBJ2-1, with TRBD1 matching over 10 bases. The better agreement between TRBJ2-7 and the DNA end casts doubt on the J call. Germline assignment: CDR1 LGHNA and CDR2 YNFKEQ. The CDR3 is made up of 16 amino acids. This CDR3 is CASSQETGGSYNEQYF. CDR3 nucleotide sequence: TGTGCCAGCAGCCAGGAGACAGGGGGCTCCTACAATGAGCAGTACTTC.

At least ten counts were recorded for this clonotype. This could be a read error, since a much larger clone is one nucleotide away. CDR3 DNA: TGCAGCGTTGAAATTGGGGATAGCTCCTACAATGAGCAGTTCTTC. This encodes CSVEIGDSSYNEQFF. The chain combines TRBV29-1 with TRBJ2-1; D not resolved. This CDR3 has 15 residues. CDR1 SQVTM and CDR2 ANQGSEA come from the germline V gene. Trimming took off 2 bases at V and 0 bases at J, with 11 bases between the two ends.

DNA for the CDR3: TGTGCCAGCAGCTTAGATCAAGACAATGAGCAGTACTTC. Translation: CASSLDQDNEQYF. The gene calls are TRBV11-3 and TRBJ2-1; D uncertain. The assigned J gene may be wrong: the sequence end matches TRBJ2-7 better. This CDR3 region has 13 residues. The germline CDR1 and CDR2 sequences are SGHNT and YENEEA.

The chain couples TRBV6-1 to TRBJ1-2; a weak D match, TRBD1 (5 bases). V was clipped by 4 bases and J by 1 base, with 10 bases between them. Germline loops: CDR1 MNHNS, CDR2 SASEGT. There are 14 residues in the CDR3. Here the CDR3 DNA reads TGTGCCAGCAGTGCAGGGACCTTTAACTATGGCTACACCTTC. It encodes CASSAGTFNYGYTF.

The chain recombines TRBV12-3 or TRBV12-4 with TRBJ1-2; D remains unclear. The CDR3 is made up of 12 amino acids. Trimming pared 3 bases from V and 8 bases from J, leaving 10 bases between. CDR3 sequence reads: CASSLGQPGYTF. CDR3 in DNA: TGTGCCAGCAGTTTGGGCCAGCCCGGCTACACCTTC.

This chain connects TRBV27 to TRBJ1-5, with D tentatively TRBD1 (5 bases). The CDR3 sequence is 17 residues long. The germline V and J ends were trimmed by 8 bases and 11 bases, with 31 bases remaining between them. Germline V gene sequence: CDR1 MNHEY, CDR2 SMNVEV (reference sequence). CDR3 sequence: CASALRYRQGTLVAQHF. The CDR3 coding sequence is TGTGCCAGCGCCTTAAGGTATCGGCAGGGAACCCTCGTGGCCCAGCATTTT.

The genes are TRBV14 and TRBJ1-2, with unresolved D. This CDR3 region has 16 residues. Germline V gene sequence: CDR1 SGHDN, CDR2 FVKESK. Deletions cut 2 bases from V and 4 bases from J, with 17 bases between. The CDR3 loop reads CASSQPGRFPLYGYTF. The CDR3, as DNA: TGTGCCAGCAGCCAACCCGGTCGGTTCCCCCTCTATGGCTACACCTTC.

In its sample, this clonotype was seen many times. The chain is built from TRBV14 and TRBJ2-3, with D unclear. V gave up 0 bases and J gave up 8 bases, with 9 bases separating them. Germline lookup yields CDR1 SGHDN and CDR2 FVKESK. The CDR3 is 13 amino acids. The CDR3 protein is CASSQDLRATQYF. For the CDR3, the DNA is TGTGCCAGCAGCCAAGACCTCCGGGCTACGCAGTATTTT.

In this sample, this clonotype turned up a few times. This chain joins TRBV28 and TRBJ1-1, with 9 bases that match TRBD1. This CDR3 is built from 13 residues. CDR1 and CDR2 (germline): MDHEN, SYDVKM. Germline trimming cut 7 bases from V and 4 bases from J; bases unmatched to any gene: 4. CDR3 residues: CASKRDRVTEAFF. The CDR3 bases are TGTGCCAGCAAGCGGGACAGGGTCACTGAAGCTTTCTTT.

Comments on this clonotype: This may stem from a read error, because a much larger clone lies one nucleotide away. The chain joins TRBV12-3 or TRBV12-4 to TRBJ1-2; 8 nucleotides align to TRBD1. This CDR3 contains 16 residues. V was pared by 2 bases and J by 7 bases, with 12 bases of the junction left unmatched. The CDR3 is CASSLTGAGGVGGYTF. CDR3 DNA: TGTGCCAGCAGTTTAACCGGGGCAGGGGGCGTTGGTGGCTACACCTTC.

This clonotype was observed many times. The chain is built from TRBV20-1 and TRBJ2-3; TRBD2 matches at 8 bases. The CDR3 contains 14 residues. CDR1 and CDR2 (germline): DFQATT, SNEGSKA (reference sequence). V trimming: 5 bases; J trimming: 2 bases; junction bases outside the gene matches: 6. The CDR3 DNA reads TGCAGTGCTGATACTAGCGGAGACACAGATACGCAGTATTTT. Its protein product is CSADTSGDTDTQYF.

The chain couples TRBV6-5 to TRBJ1-4; tentative D call: TRBD1 (6 bases). The germline V gene has CDR1 MNHEY and CDR2 SVGAGI. CDR3 length: 13 amino acids. The V gene lost 6 bases and the J gene lost 14 bases, with 19 bases spanning the gap. DNA for the CDR3: TGTGCCAGCAGCGGGAACCGGGACACACGTCTGTTTTTT. It encodes CASSGNRDTRLFF.

Turning to this clonotype: A much bigger clone sits one base away, suggesting this may be a read error. The chain links TRBV10-3 to TRBJ2-3, with D tentatively TRBD2 (5 bases). V lost 11 bases, J lost 0 bases, and 12 bases lay in between. CDR1 and CDR2 from the germline V gene are ENHRY and SYGVKD. The CDR3 length is 13 residues. The CDR3 DNA follows: TGTGCCGCCTTAGCGAGGAGCACAGATACGCAGTATTTT. Encoded protein: CAALARSTDTQYF.